This T cell receptor (beta chain) was observed in a study of spatial heterogeneity in lung cancer. The study, taken as a whole, reports: Tumor mutation count correlated with how many alpha and beta TCRs expanded intratumorally.

In the library, each TCR cDNA molecule bore its own unique molecular identifier. TCRdb reprocessed the 5' RACE reads with MiXCR, giving one entry per CDR3 protein. The table shows 15,000 to 20,000 distinct CDR3 sequences, with 5.5% to 8% occurring only once. This clonotype was seen many times. Its antigen is still unknown. The germline V and J ends were trimmed by 0 bases and 8 bases, with 11 bases remaining between them. The CDR3 is 12 residues long. The germline V gene encodes CDR1 GTSNPN and CDR2 SVGIG (reference sequence). Regarding time point: sample taken at primary tumor resection. The authors sequenced whole RNA from tumor, nontumor lung or frozen PBMC without sorting.

The sequenced sample was lung tumor tissue, obtained at surgery. This TCR was sampled from a female donor with early-stage non-small cell lung cancer. The chain uses TRBV30 and TRBJ2-7; D unresolved. This CDR3 is CAWSVLQEKQYF. In DNA, the CDR3 is TGTGCCTGGAGTGTGCTGCAGGAGAAGCAGTACTTC.